The sequence of this TCR beta chain was determined in a study of OX40 agonist ivuxolimab in advanced cancers. The germline gives CDR1 MNHEY, CDR2 SMNVEV (reference sequence). V lost 2 bases and J 5 bases, leaving 6 bases between the germline ends. CDR3 length: 13 residues. The table came from immunoSEQ multiplex PCR; TCRdb's copy has only in-frame clones and leaves some out. The sample has just under 55,000 clones, 70% to 80% seen once. As concerns this clone: Its target is unknown.

Study results and caveats: Compared with CD4+, CD8+ T cells on average had more expanded clones. Dose levels from 0.1 to 3.0 mg/kg saw CD4+ and CD8+ blood T cells expand clonally by week 6.

The sequencing used CD4+ or CD8+ T cells sorted from blood, collected in a trial of the OX40 agonist ivuxolimab. The receptor was derived from an adult with an advanced solid tumor such as melanoma, head and neck, liver or kidney cancer. The J gene is TRBJ2-2, the V gene TRBV27; no definite D call. In nucleotides, the CDR3 is TGTGCCAGCAGTTTACTGGAAACCGGGGAGCTGTTTTTT. Translating it yields CASSLLETGELFF.